What follows is one TCR beta chain and its context. The source of the sample is a study of blood T cell repertoires in COVID-19. About the study: COVID-19 samples from acute and convalescent phases originated in the United States, Italy and Spain.

In the authors' workflow: Reference gene primer amplification gave nucleated cell count estimates. Produced via immunoSEQ multiplex PCR; TCRdb's table is partial and in-frame only. The V and J calls and the clone size are those of that table, but D and trimming were determined from the DNA. The repertoire holds over 150,000 clones, with about three quarters as singletons. V was pared by 4 bases and J by 4 bases, with 8 bases of the junction left unmatched. Germline V gene sequence: CDR1 SGHRS, CDR2 YFSETQ. The CDR3 has 15 amino acids. The sequenced material came from peripheral blood. This chain joins TRBV5-1 and TRBJ2-7, with 10 bases lining up with TRBD2. The receptor's source is a woman aged 70-85 years with acute or convalescent COVID-19. CDR3 bases: TGCGCCAGCAGCACCCGACTAGCGGGCTCGTACGAGCAGTACTTC. Encoded protein: CASSTRLAGSYEQYF.